This T cell receptor beta chain came from a study of identical twins' blood T cells (dated by TCRdb to the early 2010s). About the study as a whole: Some 51 million Illumina reads were obtained across some twelve libraries, comprising six alpha-chain and six beta-chain libraries. Using next-generation sequencing, the study compared the TCR alpha and beta chain repertoires of three pairs of monozygous twins to assess how genetics influences repertoire formation.

For this clonotype: Its antigen has not been determined. It has no much larger one-base neighbor in the sample; base qualities were not kept.

Six healthy women forming three monozygous twin pairs were used as donors. Each of the three twin pairs had been raised together, and the twins in each pair were thought likely to have encountered the same infectious agents and vaccines. TCR cDNA libraries were prepared from RNA that had been isolated from peripheral blood mononuclear cells. Findings and caveats that apply to the study as a whole: The number of CDR3 clonotypes shared between two donors was mainly determined by the product of the cloneset sizes of the two donors, and no clear deviation from this trend was shown by twins. Because the twins were raised together, environmental influences could not be ruled out as an explanation for the similarity between twins. Looking at the most abundant TCRbeta clonotypes, every donor had more CDR3 sequences in common with her twin than with unrelated donors. V gene usage was reported to be markedly more similar within twin pairs than between unrelated donors, even among non-selected out-of-frame TCRbeta clonotypes. Independent studies were stated to be required to validate the proposed role of the TCRalpha J segment in MHC recognition during thymic selection.

To prepare the library, 5' RACE was applied. TCRdb shows the sequencer as Illumina Genome Analyzer IIx. To prepare the RNA-based TCR cDNA libraries, a previously described protocol was followed, with several modifications. To prevent cross-contamination, sample-specific barcodes were added to both ends of each TCR cDNA library during cDNA synthesis and amplification. The original methods were these. Between about 90,000 and nearly 500,000 clonotypes were identified per individual, and roughly 2.2 to 3.6 million CDR3-containing reads were obtained per library. After reads with improper barcode index combinations were thrown out, a cloneset for each library was built using the MiTCR software. During the assembly of CDR3 clonotypes by MiTCR, low-quality reads were filtered or rescued and PCR and sequencing errors were corrected. Artificial out-of-frame clonotypes were mapped to in-frame sequences, with one indel allowed in the CDR3, and then removed. Similarity of V and J gene usage between donors was measured as Jensen-Shannon divergence divided by mean entropy. In TCRdb, the public reads were trimmed at Q25 with fastp and aligned with MiXCR, with productive beta chains retained. Here each entry gathers all rows of one CDR3 protein and keeps the most common genes and DNA. The V and J calls and clone size come from TCRdb's table, not from the authors' own analysis. The sample table shows hundreds of thousands of distinct CDR3 sequences, and roughly 28% are seen once. The ten biggest clones cover around 5.6% of the sample.

V loses 3 bases at its end and J loses 4 bases; junction bases beyond the gene matches: 16. The germline V gene specifies MGHDK as CDR1 and SYGVNS as CDR2. The CDR3 sequence holds 18 residues, the cysteine and phenylalanine included. This entry keeps only the CDR3 DNA: 54 bases, framed from base 1. This clonotype originated in a woman aged 18-50 years in good health. The sample was PBMCs. The V and J genes are TRBV25-1 and TRBJ2-3, with 7 central nucleotides matching TRBD2. Here is the DNA: TGTGCCAGCAGTGAGGAGAGGGAGCGGGGAGAAGGTTCAGATACGCAGTATTTT. It encodes CASSEERERGEGSDTQYF.